What follows are 13 T cell receptor beta chains derived from one specimen sequenced in a study of regulatory T cells in long-lasting Graves disease. Noted time point: persistent/refractory GD, antithyroid drugs over 5 years with positive TRAb. From PBMCs, RNA was extracted and then used to make the TCR library. Arm-PCR of CDR3 regions with iRepertoire HTBI primers generated TCR beta libraries. TCRdb recomputed calls from the multiplex PCR reads with MiXCR, one row per CDR3 protein. The table includes under 500,000 distinct CDR3 sequences, about 20% detected once. The source material was peripheral blood mononuclear cells (PBMCs), sampled when the disease was refractory, from a patient treated with antithyroid drugs. These receptors all stem from a female donor with Graves disease.

In its sample, this clonotype was seen a few times. The rearrangement uses TRBV5-1 and TRBJ2-5; D is undetermined. The CDR3 consists of 12 residues. Germline values: CDR1 SGHRS, CDR2 YFSETQ. Trimming took off 2 bases at V and 5 bases at J, with 7 bases between the two ends. The CDR3 nucleotides are TGCGCCAGCAGCTTCCACAAGGAGACCCAGTACTTC. Protein: CASSFHKETQYF.

This clonotype was recorded many times. V and J are TRBV28 and TRBJ1-5; D unresolved. Germline V gives CDR1 MDHEN, CDR2 SYDVKM. The CDR3 contains 17 residues. V was shortened by 3 bases and J by 0 bases, with 15 bases between the two germline ends. The DNA for the CDR3 is TGTGCCAGCAGTTTTCACGGGTCGGAGTATAGCAATCAGCCCCAGCATTTT. Translated: CASSFHGSEYSNQPQHF. The full variable domain, with the rest looked up from reference TRBV28 and TRBJ1-5, is DVKVTQSSRYLVKRTGEKVFLECVQDMDHENMFWYRQDPGLGLRLIYFSYDVKMKEKGDIPEGYSVSREKKERFSLILESASTNQTSMYLCASSFHGSEYSNQPQHFGDGTRLSIL.

The chain joins TRBV12-3 or TRBV12-4 to TRBJ2-6, with TRBD1 matching over 8 bases. The CDR3 spans 18 residues. The J segment lost 2 bases and the V segment lost 10 bases, leaving 16 bases of the junction unmatched. CDR3 region: CATRPKGQGAAGANVLTF. In DNA, the CDR3 is TGTGCCACCAGGCCTAAAGGTCAGGGGGCCGCTGGGGCCAACGTCCTGACTTTC.

Notes on this clonotype: With a much larger clone just one base away, this may be a read error. V is TRBV11-2 and J is TRBJ2-5, with D perhaps matching TRBD2 (5 bases). The CDR3 contains 15 residues. Trimming stripped 1 base from V and 5 bases from J, with 14 bases between. CDR1 and CDR2 (germline): SGHAT, FQNNGV. CDR3 amino acids: CASSLARFAGETQYF. The CDR3 bases are TGTGCCAGCAGCTTAGCTCGGTTTGCGGGCGAGACCCAGTACTTC.

This clonotype turned up a few times. The rearrangement links TRBV5-1 to TRBJ1-1, with 8 bases matching TRBD1. After removal of 1 base from V and 0 bases from J, the junction contained 2 bases not matched to a gene. The CDR3 is 15 residues long. The germline gives CDR1 SGHRS, CDR2 YFSETQ. The chain's CDR3 is CASSLRQGLNTEAFF. CDR3 DNA: TGCGCCAGCAGCTTGAGACAGGGGTTGAACACTGAAGCTTTCTTT. Full variable domain (outside the CDR3, taken from reference TRBV5-1 and TRBJ1-1): KAGVTQTPRYLIKTRGQQVTLSCSPISGHRSVSWYQQTPGQGLQFLFEYFSETQRNKGNFPGRFSGRQFSNSRSEMNVSTLELGDSALYLCASSLRQGLNTEAFFGQGTRLTVV.

The genes are TRBV12-3 or TRBV12-4 and TRBJ2-6; 10 nucleotides match TRBD1. This CDR3 has 17 amino acids. The ends lost 5 bases at V and 2 bases at J; junction bases unmatched: 6. DNA of the CDR3: TGTGCCAGCAGTGCCGGGACAGGGGACGCTGGGGCCAACGTCCTGACTTTC. Translation gives CASSAGTGDAGANVLTF.

V usage is TRBV4-3 and J usage is TRBJ2-1; D might be TRBD2 (5 bases). Germline CDR1 LGHNA, CDR2 YSLEER. Deletions cut 4 bases from V and 0 bases from J, with 13 bases between. The CDR3 sequence is 16 residues long. The chain's CDR3 is CASSPEAVSSYNEQFF. CDR3 sequence (DNA): TGCGCCAGCAGCCCGGAAGCGGTTTCCTCCTACAATGAGCAGTTCTTC.

The table lists this clonotype with a few counts. A far larger clone is only one base removed, so a read error is likely. This rearrangement joins TRBV3-1 to TRBJ2-1; D remains unclear. Germline CDR1 is LGHDT and CDR2 is YNNKEL (reference sequence). V was cut by 1 base and J by 8 bases, with 15 bases left in between. The CDR3 is made up of 15 amino acids. In DNA form, the CDR3 reads TGTGCCAGCAGCCAAGTAGAAGATGTAATCGATGAGCAGTTCTTC. It translates to CASSQVEDVIDEQFF.

This clonotype was seen at least ten times. The chain links TRBV27 to TRBJ2-7; TRBD1 matches at 9 bases. With V trimmed by 4 bases and J by 4 bases, 17 bases remained unmatched. CDR3 length: 18 amino acids. The germline V gene encodes CDR1 MNHEY and CDR2 SMNVEV (reference sequence). Here the CDR3 reads CASSSSHRGLRKGYEQYF. Here the CDR3 DNA reads TGTGCCAGCAGTTCATCCCACAGGGGGCTACGGAAGGGATACGAGCAGTACTTC.

The V and J genes are TRBV20-1 and TRBJ1-2, with unresolved D. Trimming left V 5 bases short and J 2 bases short, with 18 bases between. The germline V gene has CDR1 DFQATT and CDR2 SNEGSKA (reference sequence). The CDR3 sequence is 15 residues long. DNA for the CDR3: TGCAGTGCTCTCGCGTCGGCCCGGGGAAACTATGGCTACACCTTC. This sequence encodes CSALASARGNYGYTF.

This clonotype came up many times. The chain joins TRBV29-1 to TRBJ1-2; the D is unclear. V lost 3 bases, J lost 4 bases, and 12 bases lay in between. The CDR3 is 13 residues long. Germline loops: CDR1 SQVTM, CDR2 ANQGSEA. Here the CDR3 DNA reads TGCAGCGTTGATCCGGAACCGAGCTATGGCTACACCTTC. Translation: CSVDPEPSYGYTF.

This chain connects TRBV2 to TRBJ1-3, with 7 nucleotides matching TRBD1. Germline trimming cut 6 bases from V and 3 bases from J; bases unmatched to any gene: 8. Per germline, CDR1 SNHLY and CDR2 FYNNEI. The CDR3 covers 15 residues. This CDR3 reads CASSSDRTIGNTIYF. The CDR3 DNA sequence: TGTGCCAGCAGCTCGGACAGGACAATTGGAAACACCATATATTTT. The complete variable domain, with remaining parts taken from reference TRBV2 and TRBJ1-3, reads EPEVTQTPSHQVTQMGQEVILRCVPISNHLYFYWYRQILGQKVEFLVSFYNNEISEKSEIFDDQFSVERPDGSNFTLKIRSTKLEDSAMYFCASSSDRTIGNTIYFGEGSWLTVV.

This clonotype was counted at least ten times. The rearrangement joins TRBV6-2 or TRBV6-3 to TRBJ2-2, with 7 bases aligning to TRBD2. The germline V gene encodes CDR1 MNHEY and CDR2 SVGEGT. Trimming took 6 bases from V and 5 from J; bases not matched to a gene: 6. The CDR3 totals 14 residues. The CDR3 sequence: CASRTRAGTGELFF. The CDR3 DNA reads TGTGCCAGCAGGACCCGAGCGGGGACCGGGGAGCTGTTTTTT.